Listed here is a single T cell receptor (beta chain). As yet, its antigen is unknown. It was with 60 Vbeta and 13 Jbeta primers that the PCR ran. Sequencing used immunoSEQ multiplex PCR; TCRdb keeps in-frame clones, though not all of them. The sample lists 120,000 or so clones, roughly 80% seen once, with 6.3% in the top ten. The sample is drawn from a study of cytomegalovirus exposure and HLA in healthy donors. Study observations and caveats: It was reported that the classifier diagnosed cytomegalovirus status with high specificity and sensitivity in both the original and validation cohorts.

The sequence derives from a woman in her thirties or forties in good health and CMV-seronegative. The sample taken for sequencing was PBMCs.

In nucleotides, the CDR3 is TGCGCCAGCAGCCCGACGGGCTACGAGCAGTACTTC. It yields the protein CASSPTGYEQYF. V and J are TRBV4-1 and TRBJ2-7, with unresolved D. V lost 4 bases and J lost 3, with 7 bases in between. CDR3 length: 12 residues. Germline CDR1 reads MGHRA; CDR2 reads YSYEKL.